What follows are 9 T cell receptor beta chains derived from one specimen sequenced in a study of OX40 agonist ivuxolimab in advanced cancers. TCRdb keeps only in-frame clones here, not all; method: immunoSEQ multiplex PCR. The table includes tens of thousands of clones, roughly nine tenths detected once. The sequencing here drew on CD4+ or CD8+ T cells sorted from blood, taken in a trial of the OX40 agonist ivuxolimab. The receptors here all came from an adult with an advanced solid tumor such as melanoma, head and neck, liver or kidney cancer.

The chain recombines TRBV29-1 with TRBJ2-1; 11 bases are a match to TRBD2. This CDR3 contains 16 residues. From germline, CDR1 is SQVTM and CDR2 ANQGSEA. V shed 3 bases and J 6 bases; nucleotides not matched to a gene: 10. The CDR3: CSVERRLAGGPNEQFF. CDR3 bases: TGCAGCGTTGAGCGGCGGTTAGCGGGAGGGCCCAATGAGCAGTTCTTC.

This chain joins TRBV9 and TRBJ2-7; no definite D call. The CDR3 extends over 8 amino acids. The V gene's germline CDR1 is SGDLS and CDR2 YYNGEE. Trimming stripped 4 bases from V and 12 bases from J, with 5 bases between. CDR3 residues: CASSLGYF. The CDR3 DNA sequence: TGTGCCAGCAGCTTAGGGTACTTC.

The chain links TRBV5-4 to TRBJ2-6; D is unresolved. Trimming left V 4 bases short and J 4 bases short, with 12 bases between. The CDR3 totals 15 residues. Germline-derived CDR1 and CDR2 are SGHNT and YYREEE (reference sequence). CDR3 bases: TGTGCCAGCAGCCGACGGACCCCCGGGGCCAACGTCCTGACTTTC. It specifies CASSRRTPGANVLTF. The variable domain in full, completed from reference TRBV5-4 and TRBJ2-6, reads ETGVTQSPTHLIKTRGQQVTLRCSSQSGHNTVSWYQQALGQGPQFIFQYYREEENGRGNFPPRFSGLQFPNYSSELNVNALELDDSALYLCASSRRTPGANVLTFGAGSRLTVL.

Points on this clone: Distinct nucleotide sequences in the sample also encode this CDR3. The gene calls are TRBV20-1 and TRBJ2-7; D gene unclear. The CDR3 is 11 amino acids. Germline values: CDR1 DFQATT, CDR2 SNEGSKA (reference sequence). V was trimmed by 0 bases and J by 6 bases, leaving 6 bases between them. This chain's CDR3 is CSARDLGEQYF. In DNA, the CDR3 is TGCAGTGCTAGAGATCTTGGCGAGCAGTACTTC.

The V call is TRBV27, the J call TRBJ2-7; 10 nucleotides agree with TRBD2. Trimming at V came to 6 bases and at J to 7 bases, leaving 6 bases not matched to a gene. The germline V gene encodes CDR1 MNHEY and CDR2 SMNVEV (reference sequence). There are 13 residues in the CDR3. The CDR3: CASRPSGGREQYF. The CDR3 nucleotides read TGTGCCAGCAGACCTAGCGGGGGCCGAGAGCAGTACTTC.

The chain carries TRBV6-6 and TRBJ2-7; D is perhaps TRBD1 or TRBD2 (7 bases each). Germline V lookup: CDR1 MNHNY, CDR2 SVGAGI (reference sequence). The CDR3 sequence is 14 residues long. V was trimmed by 5 bases and J by 2 bases, leaving 13 bases between them. The DNA for the CDR3 is TGTGCCAGCAGTCCTCAGGGGGGGGCCTACGAGCAGTACTTC. Translated, it gives CASSPQGGAYEQYF.

This clone occurred a few times. This chain links TRBV2 with TRBJ1-2; D is perhaps TRBD1 (6 bases). The CDR3 loop spans 14 amino acids. Trimming cost V 9 bases and J 8 bases, with 22 bases left between them. Germline V gives CDR1 SNHLY, CDR2 FYNNEI. The CDR3, as DNA: TGTGCCAGTCCGCAGGGGCCTACAGCAAGGGGCTACACCTTC. It is translated as CASPQGPTARGYTF.

V usage is TRBV11-2 and J usage is TRBJ1-5, with D perhaps TRBD1 (6 bases). The CDR3 has 17 amino acids. CDR1 and CDR2 (germline): SGHAT, FQNNGV. Between the trimmed V and J ends, which lost 4 bases and 2 bases, there was a span of 18 bases. CDR3 sequence (DNA): TGTGCCAGCAGCTCCTTTGCCCCTGCAGGGGGCAATCAGCCCCAGCATTTT. As protein: CASSSFAPAGGNQPQHF. The whole variable domain, remainder taken from reference TRBV11-2 and TRBJ1-5, is EAGVAQSPRYKIIEKRQSVAFWCNPISGHATLYWYQQILGQGPKLLIQFQNNGVVDDSQLPKDRFSAERLKGVDSTLKIQPAKLEDSAVYLCASSSFAPAGGNQPQHFGDGTRLSIL.

The chain has TRBV28 and TRBJ1-3, with 7 bases matching TRBD1. The CDR3 consists of 15 residues. Germline V gives CDR1 MDHEN, CDR2 SYDVKM. V shed 6 bases and J 4 bases; nucleotides not matched to a gene: 9. The CDR3 is CASSPRGLRGNTIYF. The CDR3 nucleotides read TGTGCCAGCAGCCCCAGGGGGTTAAGGGGAAACACCATATATTTT.